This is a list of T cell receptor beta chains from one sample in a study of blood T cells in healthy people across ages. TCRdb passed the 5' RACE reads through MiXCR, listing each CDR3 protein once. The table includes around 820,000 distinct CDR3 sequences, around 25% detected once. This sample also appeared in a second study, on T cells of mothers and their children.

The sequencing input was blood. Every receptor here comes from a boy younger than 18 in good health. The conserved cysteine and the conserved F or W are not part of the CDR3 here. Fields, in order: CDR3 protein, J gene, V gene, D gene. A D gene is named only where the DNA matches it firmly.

CDR3aa: SGVDSISYNEQF
j_gene: TRBJ2-1
v_gene: TRBV29-1
d_gene: NA

CDR3aa: AWSTRTASEQY
j_gene: TRBJ2-7
v_gene: TRBV30
d_gene: NA

CDR3aa: ASSGTGSADTQY
j_gene: TRBJ2-3
v_gene: TRBV9
d_gene: TRBD1

CDR3aa: ASKEGQKNTEAF
j_gene: TRBJ1-1
v_gene: TRBV6-2/TRBV6-3
d_gene: TRBD1

CDR3aa: ASSSPTSGTNADTQY
j_gene: TRBJ2-3
v_gene: TRBV7-9
d_gene: TRBD2

CDR3aa: SAREKGDYGYT
j_gene: TRBJ1-2
v_gene: TRBV20-1
d_gene: NA

CDR3aa: ASSPLPGQGSYGYT
j_gene: TRBJ1-2
v_gene: TRBV3-1
d_gene: TRBD1

CDR3aa: ASRLWPDGSSYNSPLH
j_gene: TRBJ1-6
v_gene: TRBV6-1
d_gene: NA

CDR3aa: ASSQTSGQGQADTQY
j_gene: TRBJ2-3
v_gene: TRBV28
d_gene: TRBD1

CDR3aa: ASSSSTTNQPQH
j_gene: TRBJ1-5
v_gene: TRBV28
d_gene: NA

CDR3aa: ASTKGQGVETQY
j_gene: TRBJ2-5
v_gene: TRBV6-5
d_gene: TRBD1

CDR3aa: ASSKDPGPETQY
j_gene: TRBJ2-5
v_gene: TRBV5-1
d_gene: NA

CDR3aa: ASHWQRVEGTQY
j_gene: TRBJ2-3
v_gene: TRBV10-2
d_gene: NA

CDR3aa: ASSQATDFGEQY
j_gene: TRBJ2-7
v_gene: TRBV4-3
d_gene: NA

CDR3aa: ASSRASTGVKGVNYEQY
j_gene: TRBJ2-7
v_gene: TRBV3-1
d_gene: NA

CDR3aa: ASSLGGRARGRGGDTEAF
j_gene: TRBJ1-1
v_gene: TRBV11-2
d_gene: TRBD1